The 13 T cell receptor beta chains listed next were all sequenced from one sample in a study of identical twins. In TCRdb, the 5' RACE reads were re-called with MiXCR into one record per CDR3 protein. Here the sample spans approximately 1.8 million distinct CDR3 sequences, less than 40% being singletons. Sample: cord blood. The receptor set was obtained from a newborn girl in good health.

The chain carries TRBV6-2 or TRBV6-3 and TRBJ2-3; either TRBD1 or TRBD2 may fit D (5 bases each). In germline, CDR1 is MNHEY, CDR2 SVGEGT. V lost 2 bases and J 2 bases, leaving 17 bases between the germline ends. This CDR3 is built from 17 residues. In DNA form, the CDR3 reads TGTGCCAGCAGTTACGCACGGGGCTTACCAAACACAGATACGCAGTATTTT. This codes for CASSYARGLPNTDTQYF.

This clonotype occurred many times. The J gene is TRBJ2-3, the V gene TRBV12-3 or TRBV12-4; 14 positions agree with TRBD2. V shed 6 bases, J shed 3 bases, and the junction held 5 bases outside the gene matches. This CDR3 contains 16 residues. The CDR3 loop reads CASSRLAGGRTDTQYF. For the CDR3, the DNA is TGTGCCAGCAGCCGACTAGCGGGAGGGAGAACAGATACGCAGTATTTT.

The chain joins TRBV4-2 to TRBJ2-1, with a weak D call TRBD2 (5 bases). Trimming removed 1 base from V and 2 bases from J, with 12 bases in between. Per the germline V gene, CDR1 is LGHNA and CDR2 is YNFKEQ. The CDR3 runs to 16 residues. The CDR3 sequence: CASSQVTRTAYNEQFF. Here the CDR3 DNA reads TGTGCCAGCAGCCAAGTAACTAGGACCGCCTACAATGAGCAGTTCTTC.

Here the CDR3 reads CSVTTRTALGYEQYF. CDR3 DNA: TGCAGTGTGACGACCAGGACCGCCCTGGGCTACGAGCAGTACTTC. The chain joins TRBV20-1 to TRBJ2-7, with D uncertain. V dropped 7 bases and J dropped 3 bases, with 22 bases sitting between them. Germline-derived CDR1 and CDR2 are DFQATT and SNEGSKA (reference sequence). The CDR3 has 15 residues.

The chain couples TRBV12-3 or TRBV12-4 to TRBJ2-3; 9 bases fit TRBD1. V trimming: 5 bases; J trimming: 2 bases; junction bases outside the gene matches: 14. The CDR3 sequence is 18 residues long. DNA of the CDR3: TGTGCCAGCAGTGTCCTCGGACAGGGGCAGGGAGTCACAGATACGCAGTATTTT. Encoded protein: CASSVLGQGQGVTDTQYF.

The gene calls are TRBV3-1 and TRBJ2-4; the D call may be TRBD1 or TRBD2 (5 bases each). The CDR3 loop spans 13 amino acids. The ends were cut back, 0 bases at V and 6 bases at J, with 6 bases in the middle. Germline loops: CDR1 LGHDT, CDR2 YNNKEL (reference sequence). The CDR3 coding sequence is TGTGCCAGCAGCCAAGATGGGGGAAACATTCAGTACTTC. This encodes CASSQDGGNIQYF.

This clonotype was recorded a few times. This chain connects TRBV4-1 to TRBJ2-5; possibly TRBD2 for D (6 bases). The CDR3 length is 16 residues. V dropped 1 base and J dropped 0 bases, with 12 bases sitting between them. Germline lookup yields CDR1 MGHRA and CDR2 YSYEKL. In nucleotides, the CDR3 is TGCGCCAGCAGCCAAGTGTTCGGGAGTCACCAAGAGACCCAGTACTTC. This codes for CASSQVFGSHQETQYF.

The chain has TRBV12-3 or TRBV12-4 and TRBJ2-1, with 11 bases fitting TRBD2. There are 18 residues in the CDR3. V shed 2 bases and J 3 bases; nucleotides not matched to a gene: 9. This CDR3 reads CASSLSLAGGLHYNEQFF. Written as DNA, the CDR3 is TGTGCCAGCAGTTTATCCCTAGCGGGGGGCCTTCACTACAATGAGCAGTTCTTC.

CDR3 loop: CSARDVAFLGSETQYF. CDR3 sequence (DNA): TGCAGTGCTAGAGATGTGGCATTCTTGGGCAGTGAGACCCAGTACTTC. The chain employs TRBV20-1 and TRBJ2-5; unclear D gene. The CDR3 sequence is 16 residues long. The germline gives CDR1 DFQATT, CDR2 SNEGSKA (reference sequence). V lost 0 bases, J lost 5 bases, and 19 bases lay in between.

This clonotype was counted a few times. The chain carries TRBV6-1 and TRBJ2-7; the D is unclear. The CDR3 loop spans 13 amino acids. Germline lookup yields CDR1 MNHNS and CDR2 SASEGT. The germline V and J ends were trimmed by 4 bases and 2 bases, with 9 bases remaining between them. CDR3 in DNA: TGTGCCAGCAGTGTCAGACCTCCCTACGAGCAGTACTTC. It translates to CASSVRPPYEQYF.

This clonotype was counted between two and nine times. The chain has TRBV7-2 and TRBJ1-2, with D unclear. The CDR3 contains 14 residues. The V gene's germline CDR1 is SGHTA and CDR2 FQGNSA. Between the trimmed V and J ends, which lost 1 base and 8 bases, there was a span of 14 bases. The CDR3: CASSLDLAPSGYTF. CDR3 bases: TGTGCCAGCAGCTTAGACCTGGCTCCTTCCGGCTACACCTTC.

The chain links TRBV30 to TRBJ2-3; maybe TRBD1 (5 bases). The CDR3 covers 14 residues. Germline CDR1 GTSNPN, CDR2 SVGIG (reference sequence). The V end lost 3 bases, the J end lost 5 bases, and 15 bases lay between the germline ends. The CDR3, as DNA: TGTGCCTGGAGCCCCACTTCAACAGGAGATACGCAGTATTTT. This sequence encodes CAWSPTSTGDTQYF.

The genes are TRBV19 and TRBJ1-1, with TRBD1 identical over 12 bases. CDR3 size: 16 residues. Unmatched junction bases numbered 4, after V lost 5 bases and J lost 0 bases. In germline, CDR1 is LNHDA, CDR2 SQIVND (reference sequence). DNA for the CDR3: TGTGCCAGTAGTTTGGGACAGGGGGCGGTGAACACTGAAGCTTTCTTT. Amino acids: CASSLGQGAVNTEAFF.